This T cell receptor beta chain was captured in a study of blood T cell repertoires in COVID-19. Measured with immunoSEQ multiplex PCR; TCRdb has only the in-frame clones, and not every one. This table holds about 100,000 clones, roughly 80% found once. The junction had 5 bases not matched to a gene; V was cut back by 6 bases and J by 1 base. This CDR3 has 14 amino acids. From germline, CDR1 is SQVTM and CDR2 ANQGSEA. This clonotype was obtained from a man in his fifties or sixties with active or convalescent COVID-19. Sequenced input: peripheral blood. The chain uses TRBV29-1 and TRBJ2-3, with TRBD2 matching 9 bases. This CDR3 reads CSVNRTSGTDTQYF. In DNA form, the CDR3 reads TGCAGCGTCAATAGGACTAGCGGCACAGATACGCAGTATTTT.